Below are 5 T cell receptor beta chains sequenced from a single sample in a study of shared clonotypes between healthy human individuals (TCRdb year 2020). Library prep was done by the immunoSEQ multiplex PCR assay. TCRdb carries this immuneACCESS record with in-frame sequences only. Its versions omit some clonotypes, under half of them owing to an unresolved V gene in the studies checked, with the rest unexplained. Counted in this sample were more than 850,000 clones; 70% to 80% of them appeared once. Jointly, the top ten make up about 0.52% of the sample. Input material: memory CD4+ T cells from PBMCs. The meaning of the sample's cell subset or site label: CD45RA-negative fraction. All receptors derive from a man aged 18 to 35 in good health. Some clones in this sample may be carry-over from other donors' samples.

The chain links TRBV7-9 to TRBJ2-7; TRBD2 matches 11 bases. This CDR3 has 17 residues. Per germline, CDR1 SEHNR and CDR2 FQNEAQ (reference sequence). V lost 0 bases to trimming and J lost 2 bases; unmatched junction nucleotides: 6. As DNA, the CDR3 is TGTGCCAGCAGCTTAGCCTTGCTAGCGGGAGGTCCCTACGAGCAGTACTTC. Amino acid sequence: CASSLALLAGGPYEQYF.

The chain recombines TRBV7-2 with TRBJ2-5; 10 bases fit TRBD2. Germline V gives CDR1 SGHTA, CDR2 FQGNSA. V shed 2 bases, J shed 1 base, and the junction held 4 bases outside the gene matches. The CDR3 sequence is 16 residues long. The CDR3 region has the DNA TGTGCCAGCAGCTTATCGGCTAGCGGGAGCCAAGAGACCCAGTACTTC. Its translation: CASSLSASGSQETQYF.

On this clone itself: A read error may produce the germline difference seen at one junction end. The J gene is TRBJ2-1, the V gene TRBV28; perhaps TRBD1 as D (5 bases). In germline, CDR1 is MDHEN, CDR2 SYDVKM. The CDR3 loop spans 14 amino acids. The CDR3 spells CASTLSGHYNEQFF. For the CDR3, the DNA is TGTGCCAGCACTTTATCCGGACATTACAATGAGCAGTTCTTC.

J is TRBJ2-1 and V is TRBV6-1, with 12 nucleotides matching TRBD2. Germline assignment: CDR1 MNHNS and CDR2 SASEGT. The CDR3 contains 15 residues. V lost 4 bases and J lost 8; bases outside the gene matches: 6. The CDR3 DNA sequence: TGTGCCAGCAGTGGGCTAGCGGGAGGGCCTTATGAGCAGTTCTTC. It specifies CASSGLAGGPYEQFF.

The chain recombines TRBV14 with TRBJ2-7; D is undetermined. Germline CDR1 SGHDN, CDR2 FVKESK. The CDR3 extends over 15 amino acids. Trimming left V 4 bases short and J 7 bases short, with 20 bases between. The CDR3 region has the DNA TGTGCCAGCAGCCCGAGGCTAGTAATCAACCAAGAGCAGTACTTC. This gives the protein CASSPRLVINQEQYF.